Listed here are 24 T cell receptor beta chains from one sample, sequenced in a study of blood T cell repertoires in COVID-19. Assay used: immunoSEQ multiplex PCR; TCRdb lists only in-frame clones, some missing. Of about 500,000 clones listed, approximately 89% are singletons. The sequencing sample was made of peripheral blood. These receptors came from a man aged 18 to 35 with COVID-19, enrolled during active disease.

The chain employs TRBV21-1 and TRBJ2-1; the table calls TRBD2, which could not be checked here. TRBV21-1 is a pseudogene segment. This CDR3 is 16 amino acids long. DNA of the CDR3: TGTGCCAGCAGCAAAGGTCCTTTTAGCTCCTACAATGAGCAGTTCTTC. Translating gives CASSKGPFSSYNEQFF.

V usage is TRBV7-8 and J usage is TRBJ2-3; 8 bases agree with TRBD1. Germline trimming cut 1 base from V and 4 bases from J; bases unmatched to any gene: 4. Germline V gene data show CDR1 as SGHVS and CDR2 as FQNEAQ. The CDR3 contains 15 residues. The CDR3: CASSLVGQGPDTQYF. CDR3 in DNA: TGTGCCAGCAGCTTAGTTGGACAGGGACCAGATACGCAGTATTTT.

This clone appeared once. The chain combines TRBV5-4 with TRBJ1-6, with TRBD1 matching 10 bases. Germline V lookup: CDR1 SGHNT, CDR2 YYREEE (reference sequence). V lost 4 bases, J lost 7 bases, and 5 bases stayed unmatched. There are 15 residues in the CDR3. CDR3 DNA sequence: TGTGCCAGCAGCGTACCGGGACAGGGGAATTCACCCCTCCACTTT. Residues: CASSVPGQGNSPLHF.

The rearrangement joins TRBV5-1 to TRBJ2-2; 7 bases are a match to TRBD2. Germline lookup yields CDR1 SGHRS and CDR2 YFSETQ. CDR3 length: 18 residues. V gave up 4 bases and J gave up 3 bases; unmatched junction bases: 15. This CDR3 reads CASSVGSVAGFHTGELFF. In nucleotides, the CDR3 is TGCGCCAGCAGCGTTGGGAGCGTAGCGGGCTTTCACACCGGGGAGCTGTTTTTT.

The chain couples TRBV19 to TRBJ1-1, with D tentatively TRBD1 (6 bases). The CDR3 is made up of 16 amino acids. The germline CDR1 and CDR2 sequences are LNHDA and SQIVND (reference sequence). V was trimmed by 4 bases and J by 3 bases, leaving 18 bases between them. The CDR3 bases are TGTGCCAGTAGTACCCAAAGGGGGGGGATCGACACTGAAGCTTTCTTT. Translating gives CASSTQRGGIDTEAFF. Combining the CDR3 with reference TRBV19 and TRBJ1-1 gives the whole variable domain DGGITQSPKYLFRKEGQNVTLSCEQNLNHDAMYWYRQDPGQGLRLIYYSQIVNDFQKGDIAEGYSVSREKKESFPLTVTSAQKNPTAFYLCASSTQRGGIDTEAFFGQGTRLTVV.

The chain employs TRBV2 and TRBJ2-4; D remains unclear. CDR3 size: 14 residues. Germline lookup yields CDR1 SNHLY and CDR2 FYNNEI. V gave up 3 bases and J gave up 0 bases, with 6 bases separating them. As DNA, the CDR3 is TGTGCCAGCAGTGACGGTAGAGCCAAAAACATTCAGTACTTC. Amino acid sequence: CASSDGRAKNIQYF. The full variable domain, its missing parts supplied by reference TRBV2 and TRBJ2-4, is EPEVTQTPSHQVTQMGQEVILRCVPISNHLYFYWYRQILGQKVEFLVSFYNNEISEKSEIFDDQFSVERPDGSNFTLKIRSTKLEDSAMYFCASSDGRAKNIQYFGAGTRLSVL.

V is TRBV5-4 and J is TRBJ1-2; TRBD1 is a possible D gene (6 bases). CDR3 length equals 13 residues. Germline values: CDR1 SGHNT, CDR2 YYREEE (reference sequence). Trimming took off 3 bases at V and 8 bases at J, with 14 bases between the two ends. The CDR3 protein is CASSWGGLEGYTF. CDR3 coding DNA: TGTGCCAGCAGCTGGGGGGGGCTAGAGGGCTACACCTTC.

The V call is TRBV6-5, the J call TRBJ2-2, with D possibly matching TRBD2 (5 bases). V lost 7 bases to trimming and J lost 3 bases, with 15 bases between them. The CDR3 has 15 residues. Germline V gene lookup returns CDR1 MNHEY and CDR2 SVGAGI. The CDR3 sequence is CASKVPGTDTGELFF. The CDR3 nucleotides are TGTGCCAGCAAAGTCCCGGGAACAGACACCGGGGAGCTGTTTTTT.

The V gene is TRBV21-1, the J gene TRBJ2-3; TRBD2, the table's D call, lacks a check against the DNA. TRBV21-1 is a documented pseudogene. The CDR3 runs to 17 residues. CDR3 nucleotides: TGTGCCAGCTCTTTGCTGAGCGCGGGAGGGGGCACAGATACGCAGTATTTT. It translates to CASSLLSAGGGTDTQYF.

The rearrangement joins TRBV5-3 to TRBJ2-6; no definite D call. TRBV5-3 is an ORF, with its function uncertain. CDR3 length: 16 residues. V was shortened by 2 bases and J by 0 bases, with 9 bases between the two germline ends. CDR3 DNA sequence: TGTGCCAGAAGCTTAGGCCGGGTCTCTGGGGCCAACGTCCTGACTTTC. This gives the protein CARSLGRVSGANVLTF.

V gene TRBV9 combines with J gene TRBJ1-2, with unresolved D. The CDR3 spans 16 residues. Germline assignment: CDR1 SGDLS and CDR2 YYNGEE. V lost 2 bases to trimming and J lost 4 bases, with 18 bases between them. The CDR3 region is CASSVDVGETSYGYTF. CDR3 nucleotide sequence: TGTGCCAGCAGCGTCGATGTCGGGGAAACAAGCTATGGCTACACCTTC.

The J gene is TRBJ1-1, the V gene TRBV6-1; no firm D call. The germline CDR1 and CDR2 sequences are MNHNS and SASEGT. The CDR3 spans 13 residues. Deletions cut 1 base from V and 1 base from J, with 4 bases between. The CDR3 here is CASSEGRNTEAFF. The CDR3 DNA sequence: TGTGCCAGCAGTGAAGGCAGGAACACTGAAGCTTTCTTT.

This rearrangement joins TRBV25-1 to TRBJ1-6; D gene uncertain. V dropped 4 bases and J dropped 7 bases, with 8 bases sitting between them. The CDR3 contains 13 residues. The germline CDR1 and CDR2 sequences are MGHDK and SYGVNS. As DNA, the CDR3 is TGTGCCAGCAGTGGGACTGACAATTCACCCCTCCACTTT. Translating gives CASSGTDNSPLHF.

This chain links TRBV25-1 with TRBJ2-1; possibly TRBD1 for D (7 bases). Germline CDR1 reads MGHDK; CDR2 reads SYGVNS. This CDR3 is built from 15 residues. V dropped 7 bases and J dropped 9 bases, with 22 bases sitting between them. The CDR3 DNA is TGTGCCAGCACCGAGGAGGGGGCCGGGACAACTGAGCAGTTCTTC. As protein: CASTEEGAGTTEQFF.

The rearrangement uses TRBV19 and TRBJ2-7, with D perhaps TRBD1 (6 bases). With 6 bases removed from V and 3 bases from J, the gap between germline ends came to 12 bases. Germline V gives CDR1 LNHDA, CDR2 SQIVND (reference sequence). The CDR3 length is 13 residues. CDR3 region: CASRSRGYYEQYF. CDR3 coding DNA: TGTGCCAGTAGAAGCAGGGGTTACTACGAGCAGTACTTC. The full variable domain, rest sourced from reference TRBV19 and TRBJ2-7, is DGGITQSPKYLFRKEGQNVTLSCEQNLNHDAMYWYRQDPGQGLRLIYYSQIVNDFQKGDIAEGYSVSREKKESFPLTVTSAQKNPTAFYLCASRSRGYYEQYFGPGTRLTVT.

V gene TRBV5-1 combines with J gene TRBJ1-5, with D maybe TRBD1 (5 bases). CDR1 is SGHRS and CDR2 is YFSETQ in the germline V gene. This CDR3 comprises 14 residues. V lost 0 bases to trimming and J lost 1 base, with 5 bases between them. CDR3 in DNA: TGCGCCAGCAGCTTGGAGGGGAGCAATCAGCCCCAGCATTTT. Translating gives CASSLEGSNQPQHF.

The chain carries TRBV5-1 and TRBJ1-1; a weak D match, TRBD1 (6 bases). Germline-derived CDR1 and CDR2 are SGHRS and YFSETQ. Trimming left V 4 bases short and J 5 bases short, with 15 bases between. The CDR3 loop spans 14 amino acids. CDR3 in amino acids: CASSGQPRGTEAFF. CDR3 sequence (DNA): TGCGCCAGCAGCGGACAGCCCAGGGGTACTGAAGCTTTCTTT. The full variable domain, its missing parts supplied by reference TRBV5-1 and TRBJ1-1, is KAGVTQTPRYLIKTRGQQVTLSCSPISGHRSVSWYQQTPGQGLQFLFEYFSETQRNKGNFPGRFSGRQFSNSRSEMNVSTLELGDSALYLCASSGQPRGTEAFFGQGTRLTVV.

This clone was counted only a few times. In the same sample, other DNA sequences code for this CDR3. V usage is TRBV5-6 and J usage is TRBJ1-1, with D tentatively TRBD1 (5 bases). The CDR3 is made up of 15 amino acids. From germline, CDR1 is SGHDT and CDR2 YYEEEE. The V end was cut by 0 bases, the J end by 1 base, with 10 bases between. The CDR3: CASSLDRLGNTEAFF. The CDR3 region has the DNA TGTGCCAGCAGCTTGGACAGGCTAGGGAACACTGAAGCTTTCTTT.

The genes are TRBV6-5 and TRBJ2-2, with 8 positions matching TRBD1. Per the germline V gene, CDR1 is MNHEY and CDR2 is SVGAGI. CDR3 length equals 15 residues. V lost 6 bases to trimming and J lost 0 bases; unmatched junction nucleotides: 3. CDR3 sequence (DNA): TGTGCCAGCAGGGTACAGGGGGCGAACACCGGGGAGCTGTTTTTT. Translation gives CASRVQGANTGELFF.

The gene calls are TRBV6-5 and TRBJ1-3, with TRBD1 matching 9 bases. This CDR3 comprises 15 residues. V gave up 6 bases and J gave up 0 bases; unmatched junction bases: 3. CDR1 MNHEY and CDR2 SVGAGI come from the germline V gene. CDR3 sequence: CASRGQGLSGNTIYF. Here the CDR3 DNA reads TGTGCCAGCAGGGGACAGGGCCTCTCTGGAAACACCATATATTTT.

This clone was seen once. This chain uses TRBV28 with TRBJ1-6; no firm D call. The V end was cut by 8 bases, the J end by 10 bases, with 12 bases between. The CDR3 consists of 12 residues. Germline-derived CDR1 and CDR2 are MDHEN and SYDVKM. In DNA form, the CDR3 reads TGTGCCAGCGAGGAGCCGGGGTCACCCCTCCACTTT. Its translation: CASEEPGSPLHF.

The gene calls are TRBV9 and TRBJ1-1; 8 nucleotides align to TRBD1. V lost 0 bases to trimming and J lost 3 bases; unmatched junction nucleotides: 10. Germline CDR1 SGDLS, CDR2 YYNGEE. This CDR3 contains 17 residues. The DNA of the CDR3 is TGTGCCAGCAGCGTAGGGACAGGGCGGGAGGGGGACACTGAAGCTTTCTTT. Translation gives CASSVGTGREGDTEAFF.

This chain's CDR3 is CASSQDMGLTNEQFF. The CDR3, as DNA: TGTGCCAGCAGCCAAGATATGGGACTTACCAATGAGCAGTTCTTC. V usage is TRBV3-1 (or the pseudogene TRBV3-2) and J usage is TRBJ2-1; D perhaps matches TRBD2 (6 bases). CDR3 length equals 15 residues. CDR1 and CDR2 from the germline V gene are LGHDT and YNNKEL (reference sequence). Trimming left V 0 bases short and J 6 bases short, with 12 bases between.

The rearrangement uses TRBV7-9 and TRBJ1-4; 12 bases are a match to TRBD1. The CDR3 runs to 15 residues. V lost 8 bases to trimming and J lost 7 bases; unmatched junction nucleotides: 8. Looked up from germline, CDR1 is SEHNR and CDR2 is FQNEAQ (reference sequence). The CDR3 here is CASLMGTGGIEKLFF. CDR3 DNA sequence: TGTGCCAGCTTGATGGGGACAGGGGGCATTGAAAAACTGTTTTTT.